Sequencing of this TCR beta chain was carried out in a study of identifying expanded T cells in peripheral blood. Collection occurred without any documented infections or immune events in donors. There are 16 residues in the CDR3. Trimming removed 5 bases from V and 1 base from J, with 17 bases in between. Germline assignment: CDR1 SEHNR and CDR2 FQNEAQ (reference sequence). General study results and limits: Differentially abundant clones: roughly 1.2 between replicates, 16.4 at roughly 13 days, 19 to 20 at four.

The sample holds one count of this clone. What it binds is not known. The protocol was immunoSEQ multiplex PCR, while the TCRdb copy is restricted to in-frame clones and leaves out a portion. The data show some 97,000 clones, around 90% seen once. The chain carries TRBV7-9 and TRBJ1-2, with D hard to call. The receptor was derived from a person between 18 and 75 years old in good health. The sample taken for sequencing was blood. CDR3 amino acids: CASSPVDRELNYGYTF. The CDR3 bases are TGTGCCAGCAGCCCCGTAGACCGCGAACTTAACTATGGCTACACCTTC.